Following are 27 T cell receptor beta chains from one sample sequenced in a study of T cells after yellow fever vaccination. TCRdb independently ran MiXCR on the 5' RACE reads; one entry per CDR3 protein. Of some 340,000 distinct CDR3 sequences in the sample, around 11% were seen once. This sample comprised CD4+ T cells sorted from PBMCs, obtained 45 days after the yellow fever booster vaccination. These TCRs come from a man between 18 and 35 years old who received the YFV17D yellow fever vaccine.

The sample holds a few counts of this clonotype. The V call is TRBV6-2 or TRBV6-3, the J call TRBJ2-6; a possible D gene is TRBD1 (5 bases). V was pared by 5 bases and J by 3 bases, with 14 bases between. Germline assignment: CDR1 MNHEY and CDR2 SVGEGT. This CDR3 spans 16 amino acids. The CDR3 DNA sequence: TGTGCCAGCAGTGCCGGAAGGCAGGGTGGGGCCAACGTCCTGACTTTC. This gives the protein CASSAGRQGGANVLTF.

The chain joins TRBV14 to TRBJ2-5; D remains unclear. Germline CDR1 and CDR2: SGHDN and FVKESK. The length of the CDR3 is 16 residues. Trimming removed 4 bases from V and 2 bases from J, with 17 bases in between. The CDR3 sequence is CASSPRSPGWQETQYF. In DNA, the CDR3 is TGTGCCAGCAGCCCCCGCAGTCCAGGATGGCAAGAGACCCAGTACTTC.

CDR3 amino acids: CASSSTSNSPLHF. The CDR3 coding sequence is TGTGCCAGCAGTTCTACTTCCAATTCACCCCTCCACTTT. V usage is TRBV6-5 and J usage is TRBJ1-6; D remains ambiguous. This CDR3 comprises 13 residues. Per germline, CDR1 MNHEY and CDR2 SVGAGI. Trimming took off 4 bases at V and 7 bases at J, with 8 bases between the two ends.

This clonotype was seen only a few times. This sequence joins TRBV11-2 and TRBJ2-7; D call uncertain. CDR3 length equals 16 residues. V dropped 0 bases and J dropped 0 bases, with 12 bases sitting between them. Germline CDR1 is SGHAT and CDR2 is FQNNGV. CDR3 nucleotide sequence: TGTGCCAGCAGCTTAGATAGGGCGGTGAGCTCCTACGAGCAGTACTTC. This codes for CASSLDRAVSSYEQYF.

The sample holds many counts of this clonotype. The chain combines TRBV7-2 with TRBJ2-5; D might be TRBD1 or TRBD2, each matching 6 bases. The V gene's germline CDR1 is SGHTA and CDR2 FQGNSA. With 1 base removed from V and 5 bases from J, the gap between germline ends came to 14 bases. The CDR3 extends over 15 amino acids. As DNA, the CDR3 is TGTGCCAGCAGCTTAGTGGCAGGGGCGGGGGAGACCCAGTACTTC. Its protein is CASSLVAGAGETQYF.

This clonotype was observed a handful of times. The chain recombines TRBV24-1 with TRBJ2-3, with 11 bases fitting TRBD2. Germline CDR1 and CDR2: KGHDR and SFDVKD. Germline trimming cut 4 bases from V and 4 bases from J; bases unmatched to any gene: 6. The CDR3 extends over 16 amino acids. This CDR3 is CATSDISGGAPDTQYF. The CDR3 DNA is TGTGCCACCAGTGACATTAGCGGGGGGGCCCCAGATACGCAGTATTTT.

This clonotype has at least ten counts. The chain employs TRBV12-3 or TRBV12-4 and TRBJ1-6; TRBD1 might be the D (5 bases). The V gene lost 3 bases and the J gene lost 0 bases, with 9 bases spanning the gap. The CDR3 is 16 residues long. CDR3 bases: TGTGCCAGCAGTTTTGGACAAAGCTCCTATAATTCACCCCTCCACTTT. Protein: CASSFGQSSYNSPLHF.

V gene TRBV4-3 combines with J gene TRBJ2-1; weak D call: TRBD2 (6 bases). The CDR3 has 15 amino acids. CDR1 is LGHNA and CDR2 is YSLEER in the germline V gene. Trimming shortened V by 0 bases and J by 3 bases, and 9 bases separated the two germline ends. The CDR3 loop is CASSQELAYYNEQFF. CDR3 DNA: TGCGCCAGCAGCCAAGAGCTAGCGTACTACAATGAGCAGTTCTTC.

The CDR3 nucleotides read TGCGCCAGCAGCTTCAGGTCAGGGGGCACTGAAGCTTTCTTT. Amino acids: CASSFRSGGTEAFF. The chain carries TRBV5-1 and TRBJ1-1; 7 bases agree with TRBD1. The CDR3 sequence is 14 residues long. Per the germline V gene, CDR1 is SGHRS and CDR2 is YFSETQ. J gave up 4 bases and V 2 bases, and 5 bases lay outside the gene matches.

This clonotype was counted a few times. V and J are TRBV6-4 and TRBJ2-1, with a possible D match to TRBD2 (5 bases). V lost 5 bases, J lost 1 base, and 12 bases lay in between. CDR1 is MRHNA, CDR2 SNTAGT, per germline. This CDR3 is built from 15 residues. Written as DNA, the CDR3 is TGTGCCAGCAGTCCATTGCGGACTTCCTACAATGAGCAGTTCTTC. Protein: CASSPLRTSYNEQFF.

This chain uses TRBV3-2 with TRBJ2-3; the table's D call of TRBD2 was not tested on the DNA. TRBV3-2 represents a pseudogene. The CDR3 consists of 15 residues. CDR3 loop: CASSPAVGPTDTQYF. The CDR3 DNA follows: TGTGCCAGCAGCCCCGCTGTGGGCCCCACAGATACGCAGTATTTT.

The table lists this clonotype with many counts. This chain connects TRBV24-1 to TRBJ2-1; D perhaps matches TRBD1 (6 bases). This CDR3 contains 15 residues. Trimming took 4 bases from V and 4 from J, leaving 13 bases between them. Germline V gene sequence: CDR1 KGHDR, CDR2 SFDVKD. The CDR3 nucleotides read TGTGCCACCAGTGACCAGGGGAAGGGTTACAATGAGCAGTTCTTC. Protein sequence: CATSDQGKGYNEQFF.

This clonotype was picked up a small number of times. This rearrangement joins TRBV6-1 to TRBJ2-7; 7 nucleotides line up with TRBD2. From germline, CDR1 is MNHNS and CDR2 SASEGT. Losses at the gene ends were 5 bases for V and 0 bases for J; bases not matched to a gene: 4. This CDR3 region has 14 residues. The CDR3 loop is CASSSAGSSYEQYV. For the CDR3, the DNA is TGTGCCAGCAGTTCAGCGGGGAGCTCCTACGAGCAGTACGTC.

This clonotype was picked up a small number of times. The chain uses TRBV18 and TRBJ2-7; D may be TRBD2 (7 bases). Germline-derived CDR1 and CDR2 are KGHSH and LQKENI. The CDR3 is made up of 14 amino acids. V lost 3 bases, J lost 4 bases, and 13 bases lay in between. Written as DNA, the CDR3 is TGTGCCAGCTCACCGACGGGGGGCGGTTACGAGCAGTACTTC. Protein sequence: CASSPTGGGYEQYF.

V is TRBV25-1 and J is TRBJ1-4; D ambiguous. Trimming cost V 2 bases and J 8 bases, with 9 bases left between them. Germline loops: CDR1 MGHDK, CDR2 SYGVNS. The CDR3 runs to 13 residues. The CDR3 nucleotides are TGTGCCAGCAGTGAAGGGGTCGGGGAAAAACTGTTTTTT. Translated, it gives CASSEGVGEKLFF.

The rearrangement uses TRBV11-1 and TRBJ2-7; 14 bases are a match to TRBD2. The V gene's germline CDR1 is SGHAT and CDR2 FQDESV (reference sequence). There are 17 residues in the CDR3. J gave up 0 bases and V 6 bases, and 7 bases lay outside the gene matches. The CDR3, as DNA: TGTGCCAGCAGTTATGGACTAGCGGGGGGCATCTCCTACGAGCAGTACTTC. Protein product: CASSYGLAGGISYEQYF.

The chain is built from TRBV5-4 and TRBJ2-3; D is uncertain. This CDR3 is built from 15 residues. V was trimmed by 0 bases and J by 0 bases, leaving 8 bases between them. Per the germline V gene, CDR1 is SGHNT and CDR2 is YYREEE (reference sequence). CDR3 nucleotide sequence: TGTGCCAGCAGCTTGGAACTGCGGAGCACAGATACGCAGTATTTT. Its protein product is CASSLELRSTDTQYF.

This clonotype was picked up a small number of times. The V gene is TRBV5-1, the J gene TRBJ2-7; D unclear. Germline loops: CDR1 SGHRS, CDR2 YFSETQ. V was shortened by 0 bases and J by 2 bases, with 15 bases between the two germline ends. This CDR3 is built from 16 residues. The DNA for the CDR3 is TGCGCCAGCAGCTTGGAGTCATCCTCTGAGGCCTACGAGCAGTACGTC. Its protein product is CASSLESSSEAYEQYV.

This clonotype has more than one count but fewer than ten. The V and J genes are TRBV6-5 and TRBJ2-3, with D possibly being TRBD1 (5 bases). The V and J ends lost 1 base and 5 bases respectively, with 19 bases between them. Germline assignment: CDR1 MNHEY and CDR2 SVGAGI. This CDR3 has 17 amino acids. This chain's CDR3 is CASSYLRTYHTGDTQYF. In nucleotides, the CDR3 is TGTGCCAGCAGTTACTTAAGGACATACCATACCGGAGATACGCAGTATTTT.

The chain uses TRBV3-1 and TRBJ1-1, with a possible D match to TRBD1 (5 bases). The CDR3 totals 13 residues. Germline CDR1 is LGHDT and CDR2 is YNNKEL (reference sequence). Trimming pared 3 bases from V and 7 bases from J, leaving 12 bases between. The CDR3, as DNA: TGTGCCAGCAGCCAGGGGGGTTGGGGTGAAGCTTTCTTT. Encoded protein: CASSQGGWGEAFF.

The J gene is TRBJ1-1, the V gene TRBV20-1, with TRBD1 matching over 9 bases. The trim removed 3 bases at V and 5 bases at J, leaving 10 bases unmatched. This CDR3 comprises 15 residues. The germline V gene has CDR1 DFQATT and CDR2 SNEGSKA (reference sequence). This CDR3 reads CSARWGTGSWTEAFF. The CDR3 coding sequence is TGCAGTGCTAGGTGGGGGACAGGGTCGTGGACTGAAGCTTTCTTT.

The chain couples TRBV1 to TRBJ1-5. TRBV1 represents a pseudogene. This CDR3 has 10 residues. The CDR3 DNA follows: TGCACCAGCAGCCCCAGGTCCCAGCATTTT. Translated, it gives CTSSPRSQHF.

This chain's CDR3 is CASSLRGQGASGEQFF. CDR3 bases: TGTGCCAGCAGTTTGAGGGGGCAGGGGGCGTCCGGTGAGCAGTTCTTC. The genes are TRBV27 and TRBJ2-1, with 8 bases aligning to TRBD1. Germline CDR1 and CDR2: MNHEY and SMNVEV (reference sequence). The CDR3 totals 16 residues. V was pared by 3 bases and J by 9 bases, with 13 bases of the junction left unmatched.

This chain joins TRBV20-1 and TRBJ2-3; no firm D call. Germline CDR1 is DFQATT and CDR2 is SNEGSKA (reference sequence). V lost 3 bases and J 1 base, leaving 8 bases between the germline ends. This CDR3 has 13 residues. The DNA of the CDR3 is TGCAGTGCTAGCTTTCCCGGCACAGATACGCAGTATTTT. It codes for CSASFPGTDTQYF.

The CDR3 DNA reads as TGCGCCAGCAGCCAAGGCGTCCTCACCCCGGGCGTGTCGGAGACCCAGTACTTC. Its protein is CASSQGVLTPGVSETQYF. The chain combines TRBV4-3 with TRBJ2-5; D gene uncertain. Trimming shortened V by 1 base and J by 5 bases, and 23 bases separated the two germline ends. Germline V gives CDR1 LGHNA, CDR2 YSLEER. The CDR3 length is 18 residues.

The V call is TRBV12-3 or TRBV12-4, the J call TRBJ2-5; 7 bases fit TRBD1. The J segment lost 0 bases and the V segment lost 6 bases, leaving 4 bases of the junction unmatched. This CDR3 spans 14 amino acids. The CDR3 DNA follows: TGTGCCAGCAGCCAGGGACAGCACCAAGAGACCCAGTACTTC. Its translation: CASSQGQHQETQYF.

This clonotype appeared many times. The rearrangement links TRBV12-3 or TRBV12-4 to TRBJ1-1; D is unresolved. V was pared by 3 bases and J by 3 bases, with 2 bases between. The CDR3 contains 11 residues. This CDR3 is CASSFHTEAFF. CDR3 nucleotides: TGTGCCAGCAGTTTTCACACTGAAGCTTTCTTT.